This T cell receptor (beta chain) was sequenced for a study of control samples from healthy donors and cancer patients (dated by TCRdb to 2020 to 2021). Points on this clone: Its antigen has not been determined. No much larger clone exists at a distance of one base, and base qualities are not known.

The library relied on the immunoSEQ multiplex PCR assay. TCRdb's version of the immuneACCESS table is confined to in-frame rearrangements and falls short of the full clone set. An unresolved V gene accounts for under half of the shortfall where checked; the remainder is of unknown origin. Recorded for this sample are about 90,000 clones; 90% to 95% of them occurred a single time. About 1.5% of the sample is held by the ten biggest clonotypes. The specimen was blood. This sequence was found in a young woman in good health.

The DNA sequence is as follows: TGTGCCAGCTCACCGGGGACAGGGGAACAAGCTTTCTTT. The translation is CASSPGTGEQAFF. Recombination linked TRBV18 to TRBJ1-1, with TRBD1 matching 10 junction bases. Via the germline V gene, CDR1 is KGHSH and CDR2 LQKENI. V ends up 3 bases short and J 9 bases short, with an unmatched junction base count of 4. The CDR3 has 13 amino acids, counting the end cysteine and phenylalanine. The sequence is cut down to CDR3 DNA, 39 bases in frame from base 1. Where the CDR3 stops, the reference TRBV18 and TRBJ1-1 genes take over; the full variable domain is NAGVMQNPRHLVRRRGQEARLRCSPMKGHSHVYWYRQLPEEGLKFMVYLQKENIIDESGMPKERFSAEFPKEGPSILRIQQVVRGDSAAYFCASSPGTGEQAFFGQGTRLTVV.